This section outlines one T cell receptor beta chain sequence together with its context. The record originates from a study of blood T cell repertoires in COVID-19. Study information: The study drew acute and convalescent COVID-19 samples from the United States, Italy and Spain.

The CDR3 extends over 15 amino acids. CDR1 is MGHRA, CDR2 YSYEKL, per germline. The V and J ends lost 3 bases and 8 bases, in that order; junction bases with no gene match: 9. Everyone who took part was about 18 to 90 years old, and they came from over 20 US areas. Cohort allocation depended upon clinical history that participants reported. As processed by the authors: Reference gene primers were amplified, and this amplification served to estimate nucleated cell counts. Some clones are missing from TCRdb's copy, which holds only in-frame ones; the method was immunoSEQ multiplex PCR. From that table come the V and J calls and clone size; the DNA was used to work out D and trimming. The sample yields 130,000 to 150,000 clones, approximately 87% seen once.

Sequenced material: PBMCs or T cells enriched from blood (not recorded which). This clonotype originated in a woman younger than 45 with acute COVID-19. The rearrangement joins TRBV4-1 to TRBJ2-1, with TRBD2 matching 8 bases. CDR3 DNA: TGCGCCAGCAGCCATGATTCGGGACTAGGGTATGAGCAGTTCTTC. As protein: CASSHDSGLGYEQFF.